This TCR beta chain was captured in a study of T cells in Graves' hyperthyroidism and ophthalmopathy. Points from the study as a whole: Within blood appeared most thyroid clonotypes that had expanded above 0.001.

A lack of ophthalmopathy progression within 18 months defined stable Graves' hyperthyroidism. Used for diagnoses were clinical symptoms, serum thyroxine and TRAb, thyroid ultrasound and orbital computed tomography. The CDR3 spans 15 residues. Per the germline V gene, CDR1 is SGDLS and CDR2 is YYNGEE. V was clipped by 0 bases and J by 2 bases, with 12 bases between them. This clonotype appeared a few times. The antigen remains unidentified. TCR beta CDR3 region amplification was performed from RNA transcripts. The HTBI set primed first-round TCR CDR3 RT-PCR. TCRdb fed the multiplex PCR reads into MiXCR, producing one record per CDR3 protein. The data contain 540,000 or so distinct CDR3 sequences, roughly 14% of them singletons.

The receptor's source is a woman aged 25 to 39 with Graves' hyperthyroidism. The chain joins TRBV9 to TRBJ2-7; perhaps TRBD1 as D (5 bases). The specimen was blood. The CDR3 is CASSVGGRVTYEQYF. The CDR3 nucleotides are TGTGCCAGCAGCGTAGGGGGCAGGGTTACCTACGAGCAGTACTTC.